This entry concerns a single TCR beta chain. No antigen is known for it. This record belongs to a study of CXCR3-negative and CXCR3-positive naive CD8 T cells. Naive cells were sorted as CD45RO-, CCR7+, CD27+ and CD95-. Overall study findings and caveats: TRBV-TRBJ usage matched between naive CXCR3-negative and CXCR3-positive cells but not between memory cells. Naive subsets had comparable surface CD5, so TRB CDR3 properties gauged TCR strength. Naive cells positive for CXCR3 carried more hydrophobic TRB CDR3s than CXCR3-negative ones.

Germline CDR1 and CDR2: MDHEN and SYDVKM. The CDR3 loop spans 11 amino acids. Libraries of TRB cDNA were made by 5' RACE and carried UMIs. No DNA is given; TCRdb re-called the 5' RACE reads and lists each CDR3 protein once. The sample totals roughly 100,000 distinct CDR3 sequences; its top ten clones hold roughly 0.4%. The rearrangement joins TRBV28 to TRBJ2-1. The source is a human donor in good health. Some clones in this sample may be carry-over from other donors' samples. The specimen was naive CXCR3+ CD8+ T cells from blood. Subset indicated: CD45RO-CCR7+CD27+CD95- naive CD8+ T cells expressing CXCR3 (TNR3+). CDR3 residues: CASSFIHEQFF.